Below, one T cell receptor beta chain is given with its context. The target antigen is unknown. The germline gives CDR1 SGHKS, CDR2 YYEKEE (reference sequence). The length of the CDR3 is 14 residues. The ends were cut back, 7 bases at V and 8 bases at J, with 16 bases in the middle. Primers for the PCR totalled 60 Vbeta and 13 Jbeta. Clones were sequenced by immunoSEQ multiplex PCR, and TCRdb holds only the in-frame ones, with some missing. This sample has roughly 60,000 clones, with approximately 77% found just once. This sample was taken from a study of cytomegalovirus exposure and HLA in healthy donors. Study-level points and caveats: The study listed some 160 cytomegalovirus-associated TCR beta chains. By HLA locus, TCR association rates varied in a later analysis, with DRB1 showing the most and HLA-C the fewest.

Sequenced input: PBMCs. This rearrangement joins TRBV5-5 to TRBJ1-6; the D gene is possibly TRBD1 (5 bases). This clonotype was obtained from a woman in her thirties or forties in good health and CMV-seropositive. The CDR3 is CASGLLTVDSPLHF. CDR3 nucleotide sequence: TGTGCCAGCGGACTATTGACAGTTGATTCACCCCTCCACTTT. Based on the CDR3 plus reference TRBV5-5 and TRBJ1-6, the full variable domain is DAGVTQSPTHLIKTRGQQVTLRCSPISGHKSVSWYQQVLGQGPQFIFQYYEKEERGRGNFPDRFSARQFPNYSSELNVNALLLGDSALYLCASGLLTVDSPLHFGNGTRLTVT.